This T cell receptor beta chain was observed in a study of T cell changes during pregnancy in multiple sclerosis. Germline CDR1 reads SGDLS; CDR2 reads YYNGEE. This CDR3 spans 17 amino acids. Losses at the gene ends were 4 bases for V and 3 bases for J; bases not matched to a gene: 13. The repertoire was sequenced with immunoSEQ multiplex PCR; TCRdb's copy has only in-frame clones and lacks some. The sample lists tens of thousands of clones, around 92% seen once, with about 0.51% in the top ten. This sequence originates from a female donor in good health, enrolled as a control in a pregnancy study. The sequencing used CD4+ T cells from peripheral blood mononuclear cells, collected in the second trimester of pregnancy. The chain uses TRBV9 and TRBJ2-3; 8 bases match TRBD2. The CDR3 spells CASSPRVSGSFTDTQYF. In DNA, the CDR3 is TGTGCCAGCAGCCCCCGGGTGAGCGGGAGTTTTACAGATACGCAGTATTTT. The whole variable domain, filled in from reference TRBV9 and TRBJ2-3, reads DSGVTQTPKHLITATGQRVTLRCSPRSGDLSVYWYQQSLDQGLQFLIQYYNGEERAKGNILERFSAQQFPDLHSELNLSSLELGDSALYFCASSPRVSGSFTDTQYFGPGTRLTVL.